This is a list of T cell receptor beta chains from one sample in a study of blood T cell repertoires in COVID-19. Profiling relied on immunoSEQ multiplex PCR, and the TCRdb table lists in-frame clones only, not all of them. The repertoire holds approximately 210,000 clones, with approximately 88% as singletons. Sequenced: PBMCs or T cells enriched from blood (not recorded which). The receptors come from a young woman who had recovered from COVID-19. Each CDR3 is given with its conserved first and last residue.

cdr3_aa,v_call,j_call
CASSQTHSNQPQHF,TRBV2,TRBJ1-5
CASSPSTDSNYGYTF,TRBV18,TRBJ1-2
CASSIRGGLSTDTQYF,TRBV9,TRBJ2-3
CASSSPRQGVRDTQYF,TRBV5-1,TRBJ2-3
CASSSSGVGSPLHF,TRBV27,TRBJ1-6
CASSRGGLAEETQYF,TRBV5-4,TRBJ2-5
CAYGTVSYEQYF,TRBV2,TRBJ2-7
CASSRRDRVNGANVLTF,TRBV5-1,TRBJ2-6
CATGGLAGADTQYF,TRBV2,TRBJ2-3
CASSFNRGPSQDTQYF,TRBV19,TRBJ2-3
CASSLSSNEQFF,TRBV5-6,TRBJ2-1
CASSLGGLAANTGELFF,TRBV5-4,TRBJ2-2
CASSFGTENEKLFF,TRBV5-4,TRBJ1-4
CASSFDRGGETQYF,TRBV5-4,TRBJ2-5
CASSGNSDRITGELFF,TRBV25-1,TRBJ2-2
CAISESRAAYYEQYF,TRBV10-3,TRBJ2-7
CASSYLRGRGANVLTF,TRBV6-5,TRBJ2-6
CSVEGREGLEQYF,TRBV29-1,TRBJ2-7
CASRLRGGAQPQHF,TRBV27,TRBJ1-5
CATSDNNSNQPQHF,TRBV24-1,TRBJ1-5
CASSRGEFEAFF,TRBV7-2,TRBJ1-1
CASSLGPIGTDTQYF,TRBV5-5,TRBJ2-3